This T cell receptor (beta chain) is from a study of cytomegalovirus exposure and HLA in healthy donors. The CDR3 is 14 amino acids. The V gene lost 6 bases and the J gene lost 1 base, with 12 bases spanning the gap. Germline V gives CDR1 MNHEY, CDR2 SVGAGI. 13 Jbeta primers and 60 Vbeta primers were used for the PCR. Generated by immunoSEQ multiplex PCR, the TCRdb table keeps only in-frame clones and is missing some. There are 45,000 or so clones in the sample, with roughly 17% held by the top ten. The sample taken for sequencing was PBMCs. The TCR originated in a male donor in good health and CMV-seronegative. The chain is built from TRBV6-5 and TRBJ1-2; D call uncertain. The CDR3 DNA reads TGTGCCAGCAGCCCCGACGGGATTAACTATGGCTACACCTTC. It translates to CASSPDGINYGYTF.